The next 10 T cell receptor beta chains were all read from a single sample in a study of graft-versus-host responses after intestinal transplantation. Their specific antigens are unknown. Repertoires were generated with immunoSEQ multiplex PCR, while TCRdb's copy carries only in-frame clones and drops some. Counted here are tens of thousands of clones, about 94% occurring once; the ten biggest clones make up over 0.15%. Sequencing used unstimulated CD4+ T cells sorted from spleen or lymph node cells, obtained before transplant. These TCRs come from a human donor who was the organ donor for an intestinal transplant.

The CDR3 is CASSVWTSGGTDTQYF. DNA for the CDR3: TGTGCCAGCAGCGTATGGACTAGCGGGGGCACAGATACGCAGTATTTT. This chain connects TRBV9 to TRBJ2-3; 12 nucleotides align to TRBD2. Unmatched junction bases numbered 1, after V lost 1 base and J lost 1 base. Germline lookup yields CDR1 SGDLS and CDR2 YYNGEE. This CDR3 contains 16 residues.

This rearrangement joins TRBV28 to TRBJ1-1; 8 nucleotides align to TRBD1. Germline CDR1 reads MDHEN; CDR2 reads SYDVKM. The CDR3 spans 15 residues. The junction had 4 bases not matched to a gene; V was cut back by 1 base and J by 3 bases. CDR3 sequence: CASSLSGQGHTEAFF. CDR3 DNA: TGTGCCAGCAGTTTATCCGGACAGGGCCACACTGAAGCTTTCTTT. The variable domain in full, completed from reference TRBV28 and TRBJ1-1, reads DVKVTQSSRYLVKRTGEKVFLECVQDMDHENMFWYRQDPGLGLRLIYFSYDVKMKEKGDIPEGYSVSREKKERFSLILESASTNQTSMYLCASSLSGQGHTEAFFGQGTRLTVV.

The chain couples TRBV5-4 to TRBJ2-5; no firm D call. The CDR3 is made up of 15 amino acids. CDR1 and CDR2 (germline): SGHNT, YYREEE (reference sequence). Trimming left V 0 bases short and J 2 bases short, with 11 bases between. CDR3 sequence: CASSLEYNRQETQYF. In nucleotides, the CDR3 is TGTGCCAGCAGCTTGGAATATAACAGACAAGAGACCCAGTACTTC.

The chain is built from TRBV11-2 and TRBJ1-1; D unclear. CDR3 length: 11 amino acids. Germline V gene lookup returns CDR1 SGHAT and CDR2 FQNNGV. V lost 5 bases and J 7 bases, leaving 8 bases between the germline ends. DNA of the CDR3: TGTGCCAGCAGCCCGCAAATTGAAGCTTTCTTT. Translated, it gives CASSPQIEAFF.

Concerning this clone: This same CDR3 is encoded by further DNA sequences in the sample. The V and J genes are TRBV6-4 and TRBJ2-3; 7 nucleotides align to TRBD2. CDR1 and CDR2 from the germline V gene are MRHNA and SNTAGT. This CDR3 region has 16 residues. V shed 2 bases and J 1 base; nucleotides not matched to a gene: 6. CDR3 bases: TGTGCCAGCAGTGACGGTTCGGGACTACGCACAGATACGCAGTATTTT. Its protein product is CASSDGSGLRTDTQYF.

The chain joins TRBV5-1 to TRBJ2-4; no definite D call. The CDR3 contains 13 residues. The germline V and J ends were trimmed by 6 bases and 6 bases, with 13 bases remaining between them. Germline CDR1 and CDR2: SGHRS and YFSETQ. The CDR3 sequence is CASTPSSGNIQYF. CDR3 sequence (DNA): TGCGCCAGCACCCCGTCTAGTGGAAACATTCAGTACTTC.

V gene TRBV9 combines with J gene TRBJ2-3, with 11 bases lining up with TRBD2. The germline gives CDR1 SGDLS, CDR2 YYNGEE. The ends lost 1 base at V and 4 bases at J; junction bases unmatched: 5. This CDR3 region has 16 residues. CDR3 residues: CASSVPLAGGADTQYF. The CDR3 region has the DNA TGTGCCAGCAGCGTACCGCTAGCGGGGGGTGCAGATACGCAGTATTTT.

This chain uses TRBV10-3 with TRBJ2-7, with 16 bases aligning to TRBD2. The trim removed 7 bases at V and 4 bases at J, leaving 7 bases unmatched. The CDR3 runs to 16 residues. CDR1 is ENHRY and CDR2 is SYGVKD in the germline V gene. The CDR3 is CAINTGLAGGRYEQYF. In nucleotides, the CDR3 is TGTGCCATCAACACGGGACTAGCGGGGGGGCGATACGAGCAGTACTTC.

On this clone: At one end the junction does not follow the germline gene, possibly because of a read error. J is TRBJ1-2 and V is TRBV7-9; 7 bases are a match to TRBD1. Germline CDR1 SEHNR, CDR2 FQNEAQ (reference sequence). CDR3 length: 16 residues. In DNA form, the CDR3 reads TGCACCAGCAGCTTCAAACAGGGGAGCGCTGGGTATGGCTACACCTTC. It translates to CTSSFKQGSAGYGYTF.

The gene calls are TRBV18 and TRBJ2-3; TRBD1 might be the D (6 bases). This CDR3 is 14 amino acids long. Germline V CDR1 and CDR2: KGHSH, LQKENI. Trimming took 6 bases from V and 2 from J, leaving 12 bases between them. CDR3 sequence reads: CASSNRDTTDTQYF. The CDR3 nucleotides read TGTGCCAGCTCCAACCGGGACACCACAGATACGCAGTATTTT.